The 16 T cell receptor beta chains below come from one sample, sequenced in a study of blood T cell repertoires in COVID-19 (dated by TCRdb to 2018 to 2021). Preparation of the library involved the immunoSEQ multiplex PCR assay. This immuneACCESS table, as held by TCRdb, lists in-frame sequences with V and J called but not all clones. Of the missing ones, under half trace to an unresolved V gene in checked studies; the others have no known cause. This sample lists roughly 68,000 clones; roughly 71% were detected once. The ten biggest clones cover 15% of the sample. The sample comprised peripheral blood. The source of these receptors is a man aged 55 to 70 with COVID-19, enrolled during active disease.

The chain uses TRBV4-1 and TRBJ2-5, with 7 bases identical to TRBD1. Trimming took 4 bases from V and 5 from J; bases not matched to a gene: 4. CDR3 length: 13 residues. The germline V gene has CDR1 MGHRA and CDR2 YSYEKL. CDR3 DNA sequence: TGCGCCAGCAGCCGGGGACAGAGGGAGACCCAGTACTTC. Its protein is CASSRGQRETQYF.

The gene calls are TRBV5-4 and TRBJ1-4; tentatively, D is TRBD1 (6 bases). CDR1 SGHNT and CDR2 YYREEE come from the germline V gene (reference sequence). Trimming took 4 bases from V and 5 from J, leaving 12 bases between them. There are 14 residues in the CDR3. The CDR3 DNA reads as TGTGCCAGCAGCCGACAGGATACCAATGAAAAACTGTTTTTT. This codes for CASSRQDTNEKLFF.

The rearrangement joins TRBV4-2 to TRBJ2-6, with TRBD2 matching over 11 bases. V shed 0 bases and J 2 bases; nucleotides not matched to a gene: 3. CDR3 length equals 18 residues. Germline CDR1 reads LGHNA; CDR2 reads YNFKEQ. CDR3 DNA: TGTGCCAGCAGCCAAGAACTAGCGGGGGTCCCTGGGGCCAACGTCCTGACTTTC. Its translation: CASSQELAGVPGANVLTF.

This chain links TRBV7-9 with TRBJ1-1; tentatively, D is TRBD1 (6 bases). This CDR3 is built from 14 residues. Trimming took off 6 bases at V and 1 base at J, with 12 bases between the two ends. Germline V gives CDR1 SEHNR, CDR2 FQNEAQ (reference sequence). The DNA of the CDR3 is TGTGCCAGCAGGGCCCCGGACAGGAACACTGAAGCTTTCTTT. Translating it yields CASRAPDRNTEAFF.

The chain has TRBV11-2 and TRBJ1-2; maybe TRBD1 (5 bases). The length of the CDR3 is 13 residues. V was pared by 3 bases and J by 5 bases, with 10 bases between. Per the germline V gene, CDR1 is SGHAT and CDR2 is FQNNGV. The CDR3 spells CASSLDTAYGYTF. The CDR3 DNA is TGTGCCAGCAGCTTGGACACTGCATATGGCTACACCTTC.

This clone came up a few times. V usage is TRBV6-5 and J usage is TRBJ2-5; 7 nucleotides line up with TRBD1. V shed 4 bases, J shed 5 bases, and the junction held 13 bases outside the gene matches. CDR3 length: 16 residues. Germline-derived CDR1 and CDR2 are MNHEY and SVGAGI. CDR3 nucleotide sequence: TGTGCCAGCAGTTTGACCGGGACAGCCCTTTTGGAGACCCAGTACTTC. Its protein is CASSLTGTALLETQYF.

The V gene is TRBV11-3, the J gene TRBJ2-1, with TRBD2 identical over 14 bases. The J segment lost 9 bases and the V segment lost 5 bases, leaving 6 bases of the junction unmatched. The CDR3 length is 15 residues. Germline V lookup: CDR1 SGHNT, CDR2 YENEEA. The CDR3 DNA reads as TGTGCCAGCAGCCGACTAGCGGGAGGGTGGGGTGAGCAGTTCTTC. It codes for CASSRLAGGWGEQFF.

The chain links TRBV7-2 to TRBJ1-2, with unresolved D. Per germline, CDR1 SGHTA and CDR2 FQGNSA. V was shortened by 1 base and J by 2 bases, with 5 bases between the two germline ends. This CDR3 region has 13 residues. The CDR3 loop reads CASSLEPNYGYTF. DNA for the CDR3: TGTGCCAGCAGCTTAGAGCCAAACTATGGCTACACCTTC.

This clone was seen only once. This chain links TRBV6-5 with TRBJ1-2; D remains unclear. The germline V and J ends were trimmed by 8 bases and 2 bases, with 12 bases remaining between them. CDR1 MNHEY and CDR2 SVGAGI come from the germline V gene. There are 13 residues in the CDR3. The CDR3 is CASSRAGNYGYTF. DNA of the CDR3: TGTGCCAGCTCTAGGGCGGGGAACTATGGCTACACCTTC.

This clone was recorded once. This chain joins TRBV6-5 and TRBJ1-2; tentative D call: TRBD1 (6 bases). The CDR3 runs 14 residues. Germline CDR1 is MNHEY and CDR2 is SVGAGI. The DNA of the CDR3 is TGTGCTACCTCCGGTTTTGGGCAGGGGTATGGCTACACCTTC. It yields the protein CATSGFGQGYGYTF.

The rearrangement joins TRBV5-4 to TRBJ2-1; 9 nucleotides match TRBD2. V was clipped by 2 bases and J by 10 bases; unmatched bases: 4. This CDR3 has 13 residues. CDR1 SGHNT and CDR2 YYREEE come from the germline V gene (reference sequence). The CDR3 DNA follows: TGTGCCAGCAGCTTAGCGGGGGGAAACGAGCAGTTCTTC. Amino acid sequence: CASSLAGGNEQFF.

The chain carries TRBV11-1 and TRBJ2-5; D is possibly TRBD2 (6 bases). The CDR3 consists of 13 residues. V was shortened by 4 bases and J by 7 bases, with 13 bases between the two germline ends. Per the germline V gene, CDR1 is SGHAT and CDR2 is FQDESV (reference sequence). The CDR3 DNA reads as TGTGCCAGCAGCTCGACTAGAGATGGGACCCAGTACTTC. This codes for CASSSTRDGTQYF.

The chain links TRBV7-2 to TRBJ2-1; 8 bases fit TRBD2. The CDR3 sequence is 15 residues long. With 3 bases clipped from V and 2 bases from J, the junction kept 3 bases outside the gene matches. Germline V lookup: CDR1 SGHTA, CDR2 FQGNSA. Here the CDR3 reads CASSLTSATYNEQFF. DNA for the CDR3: TGTGCCAGCAGCTTGACTAGCGCCACCTACAATGAGCAGTTCTTC.

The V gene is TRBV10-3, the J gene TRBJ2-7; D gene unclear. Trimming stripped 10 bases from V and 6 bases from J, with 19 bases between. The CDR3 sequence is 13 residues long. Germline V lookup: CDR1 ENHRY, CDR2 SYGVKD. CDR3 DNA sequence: TGTGCCACAAGGCCCCCCACTACGGGCGAGCAGTACTTC. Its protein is CATRPPTTGEQYF.

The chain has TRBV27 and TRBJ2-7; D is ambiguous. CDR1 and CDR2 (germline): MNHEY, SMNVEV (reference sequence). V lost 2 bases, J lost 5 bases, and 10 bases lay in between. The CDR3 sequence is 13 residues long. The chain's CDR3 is CASSLGQINEQYF. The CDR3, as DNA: TGTGCCAGCAGTTTAGGTCAGATCAACGAGCAGTACTTC.

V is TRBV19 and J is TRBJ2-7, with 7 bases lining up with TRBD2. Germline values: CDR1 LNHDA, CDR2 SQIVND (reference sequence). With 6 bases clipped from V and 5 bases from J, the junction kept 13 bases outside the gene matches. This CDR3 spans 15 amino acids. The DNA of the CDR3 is TGTGCCAGTAGCCCGACTAGCAATCCCAGCCACGAGCAGTACTTC. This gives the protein CASSPTSNPSHEQYF.